The entry below describes one TCR beta chain. Its antigen remains unknown. These data originate in a study of T cell responses to AZD1222 COVID-19 vaccine. Overall study results and limits: A mostly white British donor set with more females was recruited, and clonal diversity was possibly underestimated. The number of AZD1222 recipients seropositive at baseline was only 6 or 7. Of spike-specific TCRs, nearly half reportedly target regions left unmutated in variants.

The CDR3 sequence is 15 residues long. Trimming shortened V by 4 bases and J by 7 bases, and 17 bases separated the two germline ends. The germline gives CDR1 SGHNT, CDR2 YENEEA. Assay used: immunoSEQ multiplex PCR; TCRdb lists only in-frame clones, some missing. The repertoire holds more than 120,000 clones, approximately 88% seen once, with 5.4% in the top ten. This chain joins TRBV11-3 and TRBJ2-4; tentatively, D is TRBD2 (7 bases). The origin of this receptor is an adult who received the MenACWY meningococcal vaccine as a control. The sample here was peripheral blood, taken 28 days after the second dose of the MenACWY control vaccine. The chain's CDR3 is CASSSGGAGQNIQYF. As DNA, the CDR3 is TGTGCCAGCAGCTCTGGGGGGGCAGGTCAGAACATTCAGTACTTC. The full variable domain, in which reference TRBV11-3 and TRBJ2-4 provide the parts outside the CDR3, is EAGVVQSPRYKIIEKKQPVAFWCNPISGHNTLYWYLQNLGQGPELLIRYENEEAVDDSQLPKDRFSAERLKGVDSTLKIQPAELGDSAVYLCASSSGGAGQNIQYFGAGTRLSVL.